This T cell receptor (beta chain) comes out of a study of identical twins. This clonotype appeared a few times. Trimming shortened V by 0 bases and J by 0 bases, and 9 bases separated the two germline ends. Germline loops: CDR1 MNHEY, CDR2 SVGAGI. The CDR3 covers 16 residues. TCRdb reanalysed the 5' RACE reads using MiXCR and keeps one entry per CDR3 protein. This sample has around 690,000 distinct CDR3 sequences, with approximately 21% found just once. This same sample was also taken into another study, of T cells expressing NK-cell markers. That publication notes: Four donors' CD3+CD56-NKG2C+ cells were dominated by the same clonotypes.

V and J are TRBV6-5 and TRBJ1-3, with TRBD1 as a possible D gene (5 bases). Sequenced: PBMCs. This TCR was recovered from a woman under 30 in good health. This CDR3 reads CASSYSQGNSGNTIYF. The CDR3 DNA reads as TGTGCCAGCAGTTACTCGCAGGGTAACTCTGGAAACACCATATATTTT.